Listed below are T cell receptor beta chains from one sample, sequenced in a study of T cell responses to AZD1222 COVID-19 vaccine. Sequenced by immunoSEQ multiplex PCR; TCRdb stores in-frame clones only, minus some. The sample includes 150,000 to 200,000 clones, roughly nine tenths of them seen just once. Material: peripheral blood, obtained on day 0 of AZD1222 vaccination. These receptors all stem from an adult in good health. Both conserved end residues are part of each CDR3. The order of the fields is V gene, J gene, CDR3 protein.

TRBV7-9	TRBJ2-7	CASSLGQGLVILNF
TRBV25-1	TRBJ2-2	CASSVGQGRTGELFF
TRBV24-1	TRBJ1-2	CATSDPAGAGLGYTF
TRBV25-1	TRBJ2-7	CASSDSGAAYEQYF
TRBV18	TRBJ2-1	CASSTTGTESNEQFF
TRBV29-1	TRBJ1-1	CSGGGSGTEAFF
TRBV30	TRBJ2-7	CAWSRGGADYEQYF
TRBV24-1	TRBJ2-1	CATSDFKGSNEQFF
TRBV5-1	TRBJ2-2	CASSHPPWTVVDTGELFF
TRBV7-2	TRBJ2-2	CASSPGLANTGELFF
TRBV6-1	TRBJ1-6	CASSERTENSPLHF
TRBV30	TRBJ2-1	CAWSTGGPINEQFF
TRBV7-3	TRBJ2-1	CASSLRDNEQFF
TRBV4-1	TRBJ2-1	CASSPGTGGAGAEQFF
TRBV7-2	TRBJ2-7	CASSLGLGGSYEQYF
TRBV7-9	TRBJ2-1	CASSHQGLAGFNEQFF
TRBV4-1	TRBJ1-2	CASSPWEGANGYTF
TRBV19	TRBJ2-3	CASSPTITSTDTQYF
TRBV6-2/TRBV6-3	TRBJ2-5	CASSYSITSGRQETQYF
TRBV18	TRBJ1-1	CASSPPGLSNTEAFF
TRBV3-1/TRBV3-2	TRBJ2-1	CASSQPGQGREQFF
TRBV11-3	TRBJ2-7	CASSQGATYEQYF
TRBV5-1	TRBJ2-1	CASGRAETYNEQFF
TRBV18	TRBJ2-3	CASSPPGQGKADTQYF
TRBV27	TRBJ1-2	CASSSPARDHYGYTF
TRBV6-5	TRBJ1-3	CASSLRRQVSGNTIYF
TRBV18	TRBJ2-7	CASSPPTGARIYEQYF
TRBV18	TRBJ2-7	CASSSGQSSYEQYF
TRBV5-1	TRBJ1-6	CASSLLQGGESPLHF
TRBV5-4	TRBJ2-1	CASSLVPGQWGNEQFF
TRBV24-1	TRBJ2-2	CATRRGPDTGELFF
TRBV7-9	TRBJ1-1	CASSLDSSVEAFF
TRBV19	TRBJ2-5	CASSSSGRAYGTQYF
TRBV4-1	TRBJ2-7	CASSQDDRMTYEQYF
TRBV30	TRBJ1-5	CAWSLGQGLGNQPQHF
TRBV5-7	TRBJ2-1	CASSLPAGPHNEQFF
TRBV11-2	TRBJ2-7	CASSPWGGYGVEQYF
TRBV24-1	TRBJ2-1	CATSGPGLAAYNEQFF
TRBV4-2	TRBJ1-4	CASSPRTGEGEKLFF